The source of this T cell receptor beta chain is a study of shared clonotypes between healthy human individuals. The naive CD8 population came from CD45RO-negative cells selected for CCR7, without terminally differentiated effector memory CD45RA+ cells. HIV-negative, healthy adults without recent acute infections or vaccinations were the donors. An assay was performed, and its level was deep. Authors' methods: Sequence data from immunoSEQ were junction-only and lacked quality scores; consequently, filtering differed. The repertoire was sequenced with immunoSEQ multiplex PCR; TCRdb's copy has only in-frame clones and lacks some. V and J calls and clone size come straight from that table; D and trimming were deduced from the DNA. The data contain about 820,000 clones, 90% to 95% of them singletons. The CDR3 is 14 residues long. V lost 1 base and J lost 6; bases outside the gene matches: 6. Germline CDR1 and CDR2: SGHAT and FQNNGV.

This receptor was identified in a young man in good health. J is TRBJ2-7 and V is TRBV11-2; 7 nucleotides agree with TRBD1. The sample consisted of naive CD8+ T cells sorted from blood. The CDR3 coding sequence is TGTGCCAGCAGCTTAGGGGCACAGGGGTTCGAGCAGTACTTC. This sequence encodes CASSLGAQGFEQYF.